The rows below give T cell receptor beta chains drawn from one sample of a study of beta chain features in type 1 diabetes. Clones were read by immunoSEQ multiplex PCR, and TCRdb kept only the in-frame ones, dropping some. The table lists about 620,000 clones, 15% to 17% of them singletons, with under 0.095% in the top ten. Material for sequencing was naive CD4+ T cells from blood. These receptors originate from a man aged 18 to 29 in good health. CDR3s include the opening cysteine and the closing phenylalanine or tryptophan. A D gene is named only where the DNA matches it firmly. Clone sizes are given selectively: once, few, many, or a class where the clone is expanded.

v_gene	j_gene	abundance	d_gene	CDR3nt	CDR3aa
TRBV7-9	TRBJ2-3	many	-	TGTGCCAGCAGCGTACCGGCCTACGGGAGTACGCAGTATTTT	CASSVPAYGSTQYF
TRBV7-8	TRBJ1-5	few	TRBD1	TGTGCCAGCAGCCGGGACAGGGACAATCAGCCCCAGCATTTT	CASSRDRDNQPQHF
TRBV27	TRBJ2-7	few	-	TGTGCCAGTAGACGAGGGGGAGGAGAGGACGAGCAGTACTTC	CASRRGGGEDEQYF
TRBV5-8	TRBJ1-3	-	-	TGTGCCAGCAGCCCAGGGTCCGCGGGAAACACCATATATTTT	CASSPGSAGNTIYF
TRBV9	TRBJ2-1	few	TRBD2	TGTGCCAGCAGCGTAGATCTAGCGGTTTACAATGAGCAGTTCTTC	CASSVDLAVYNEQFF
TRBV10-3	TRBJ2-3	-	-	TGTGCCATCAGTATTAGCACAGATACGCAGTATTTT	CAISISTDTQYF
TRBV4-2	TRBJ2-2	-	-	TGTGCCAGCAGCCAGGCCGGGGCGGACGGAGGGGAGCTGTTTTTT	CASSQAGADGGELFF
TRBV28	TRBJ1-5	few	-	TGTGCCAGCGGAAACAGAGGGCCCCAGCATTTT	CASGNRGPQHF
TRBV28	TRBJ1-5	-	TRBD1	TGTGCCAGCAGTCTGGACAGGGGGCTACAACAGCCCCAGCATTTT	CASSLDRGLQQPQHF
TRBV7-9	TRBJ2-1	few	-	TGTGCCAGCAGCCCCCAAAGGGCCCCCTCCTACAATGAGCAGTTCTTC	CASSPQRAPSYNEQFF
TRBV6-6	TRBJ2-7	few	-	TGTGCCAGCAGTCCGGGACACCTGGGATCTTCCTACGAGCAGTACTTC	CASSPGHLGSSYEQYF
TRBV5-1	TRBJ2-2	-	-	TGCGCCAGCAGAGGGGTTACCGGGGAGCTGTTTTTT	CASRGVTGELFF
TRBV2	TRBJ1-5	few	-	TGTGCCAGCACATTCAAAGGGAGGAATCAGCCCCAGCATTTT	CASTFKGRNQPQHF
TRBV7-3	TRBJ2-5	-	TRBD1	TGTGCCAGCAGCTTAACAAACACAGGGGCTCGCCAAGAGACCCAGTACTTC	CASSLTNTGARQETQYF
TRBV7-9	TRBJ1-5	-	-	TGTGCGAGTCGAGGCCAGGGACCTCAGCCCCAGCATTTT	CASRGQGPQPQHF
TRBV28	TRBJ2-7	few	TRBD1	TGTGCCAGCAGTCCTCGGGACAGGTACTACGAGCAGTACTTC	CASSPRDRYYEQYF
TRBV18	TRBJ2-7	-	-	TGTGCCAGCTCCTCCGGGGTAATCACCTACGAGCAGTACTTC	CASSSGVITYEQYF
TRBV7-4	TRBJ2-7	few	TRBD2	TGTGCCAGCAGCTTAGCAGCGGGAGGGCCCCCGAGCTCCTACGAGCAGTACTTC	CASSLAAGGPPSSYEQYF
TRBV4-2	TRBJ2-7	-	TRBD2	TGTGCCAGCAGCCAAGATCGGACTAGCGGGCACTACGAGCAGTACTTC	CASSQDRTSGHYEQYF
TRBV15	TRBJ2-7	-	TRBD2	TGTGCCACCAGCAGATCCGGGACTAGCGGATACGAGCAGTACTTC	CATSRSGTSGYEQYF
TRBV4-3	TRBJ2-3	few	-	TGCGCCAGCAGCCAAGGGTCAGGCACCCCTCGGGGGCTTGGGACAGATACGCAGTATTTT	CASSQGSGTPRGLGTDTQYF
TRBV10-3	TRBJ1-2	-	-	TGTGCCATCAGTGGGGGACTATCTAGCAGCTATGGCTACACCTTC	CAISGGLSSSYGYTF
TRBV13	TRBJ1-2	few	TRBD1	TGTGCCAGCAGCCTGGTACAGGGGGACTATGGCTACACCTTC	CASSLVQGDYGYTF
TRBV18	TRBJ1-4	-	TRBD1	TGTGCCAGCTCACCACGGACAGGGGGTGAAAAACTGTTTTTT	CASSPRTGGEKLFF
TRBV7-8	TRBJ1-1	few	-	TGTGCCAGCAGCTTAATAGGACAGAGGAACACTGAAGCTTTCTTT	CASSLIGQRNTEAFF
TRBV7-2	TRBJ2-7	few	-	TGTGCCAGCAGCCGCGCAGGGGCATACTACGAGCAGTACTTC	CASSRAGAYYEQYF
TRBV18	TRBJ1-2	-	-	TGTGCCAGCTCACCTATCCGACAATCCCAAGGGTATGGCTACACCTTC	CASSPIRQSQGYGYTF
TRBV18	TRBJ2-1	few	TRBD2	TGTGCCAGCTCACCGGGACTAGCGGGAGGTAATGAGCAGTTCTTC	CASSPGLAGGNEQFF
TRBV21-1	TRBJ2-1	many	-	TGTGCCAGCAGCAATTTTGACTCCTACAATGAGCAGTTCTTC	CASSNFDSYNEQFF
TRBV5-1	TRBJ1-1	-	-	TGCGCCAGCAGCTTCGGGGGCTACACTGAAGCTTTCTTT	CASSFGGYTEAFF
TRBV5-1	TRBJ2-1	-	-	TGCGCCAGCAGCTTGTTCGGGGGCGCCTACAATGAGCAGTTCTTC	CASSLFGGAYNEQFF
TRBV1	TRBJ1-2	-	-	TGCACCAGCAGCCAAGATGCAGGGGGCCCGGGGGGCTACACCTTC	CTSSQDAGGPGGYTF
TRBV29-1	TRBJ1-2	few	-	TGCAGCGCCACAGCTAACTATGGCTACACCTTC	CSATANYGYTF
TRBV10-3	TRBJ2-3	few	-	TGTGCCATCAGTGAGGTAAAGGGTTACACAGATACGCAGTATTTT	CAISEVKGYTDTQYF
TRBV14	TRBJ2-5	few	-	TGTGCCAGCAGCCAAGATCGGCGGTACCAGGAGACCCAGTACTTC	CASSQDRRYQETQYF
TRBV9	TRBJ2-5	-	-	TGTGCCAGCAGCGTAGCCGGAGGCCTCCGAGAGACCCAGTACTTC	CASSVAGGLRETQYF
TRBV4-1	TRBJ2-5	-	-	TGCGCCAGCAGCCAAGTGGGCTTGAGCCAAGAGACCCAGTACTTC	CASSQVGLSQETQYF
TRBV6-6	TRBJ2-7	few	-	TGTGCCAGCATTTCCATGTCCTACGAGCAGTACTTC	CASISMSYEQYF
TRBV7-8	TRBJ1-1	-	-	TGTGCCAGCAGCTTAGAGAGGGTTGACATGAACACTGAAGCTTTCTTT	CASSLERVDMNTEAFF
TRBV4-1	TRBJ2-5	-	-	TGCGCCAGCTCCATCGGGAGTCGCGAGACCCAGTACTTC	CASSIGSRETQYF
TRBV21-1	TRBJ2-1	-	-	TGTGCCAGCAGCACGAACGTGCCCGGACAGCCGAGTGGTGAGCAGTTCTTC	CASSTNVPGQPSGEQFF
TRBV27	TRBJ2-7	-	-	-	CASSSSTTYEQYF
TRBV29-1	TRBJ2-2	few	TRBD1	TGCAGCGTGGGGACAGGGCCGAACACCGGGGAGCTGTTTTTT	CSVGTGPNTGELFF
TRBV5-1	TRBJ2-3	-	TRBD1	TGCGCCAGCCGACAGGGGCCCACCACAGATACGCAGTATTTT	CASRQGPTTDTQYF
TRBV7-9	TRBJ1-2	few	-	TGTGCCAGCAGCCCTCAGGGGAACTATGGCTACACCTTC	CASSPQGNYGYTF
TRBV7-3	TRBJ2-1	few	TRBD2	TGTGCCAGCAGCTCGACGCGAGATACTAGCGGGTACAATGAGCAGTTCTTC	CASSSTRDTSGYNEQFF
TRBV14	TRBJ2-5	few	-	TGTGCCAGCAGCGCCTATCAAGAGACCCAGTACTTC	CASSAYQETQYF
TRBV27	TRBJ2-1	-	TRBD2	TGTGCCAGCAGAGAAAGGCTAGCGGGGGAATTCTTC	CASRERLAGEFF
TRBV7-2	TRBJ1-4	-	-	TGTGCCAGCAGCTTAAACGAAAAACTGTTTTTT	CASSLNEKLFF
TRBV27	TRBJ2-7	-	TRBD2	TGTGCCAGCAGTTTATTGGCGGGGGGAACCTACGAGCAGTACTTC	CASSLLAGGTYEQYF